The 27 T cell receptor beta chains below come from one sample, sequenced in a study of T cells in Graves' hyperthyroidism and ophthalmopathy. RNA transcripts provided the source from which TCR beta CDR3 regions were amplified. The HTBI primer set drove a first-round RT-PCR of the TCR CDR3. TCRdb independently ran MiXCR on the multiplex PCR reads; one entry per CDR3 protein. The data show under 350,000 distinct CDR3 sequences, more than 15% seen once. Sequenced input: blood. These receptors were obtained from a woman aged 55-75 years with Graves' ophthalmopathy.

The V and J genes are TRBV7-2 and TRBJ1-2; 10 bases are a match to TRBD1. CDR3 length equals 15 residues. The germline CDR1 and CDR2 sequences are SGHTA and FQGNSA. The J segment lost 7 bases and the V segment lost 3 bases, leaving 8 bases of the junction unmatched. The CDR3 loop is CASSLWVTGGGGYTF. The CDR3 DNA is TGTGCCAGCAGCTTGTGGGTGACAGGGGGCGGTGGCTACACCTTC.

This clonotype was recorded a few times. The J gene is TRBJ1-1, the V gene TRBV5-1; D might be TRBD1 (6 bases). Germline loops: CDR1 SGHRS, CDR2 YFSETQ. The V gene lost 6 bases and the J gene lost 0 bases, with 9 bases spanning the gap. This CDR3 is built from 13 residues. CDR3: CASKGDMNTEAFF. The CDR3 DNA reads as TGCGCCAGCAAGGGGGATATGAACACTGAAGCTTTCTTT.

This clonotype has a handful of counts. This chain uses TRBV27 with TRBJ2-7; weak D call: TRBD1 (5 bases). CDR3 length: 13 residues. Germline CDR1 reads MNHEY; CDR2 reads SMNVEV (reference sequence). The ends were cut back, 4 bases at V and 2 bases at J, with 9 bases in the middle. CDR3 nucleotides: TGTGCCAGCAGTTCCAGGGTAGCCTACGAGCAGTACTTC. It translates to CASSSRVAYEQYF.

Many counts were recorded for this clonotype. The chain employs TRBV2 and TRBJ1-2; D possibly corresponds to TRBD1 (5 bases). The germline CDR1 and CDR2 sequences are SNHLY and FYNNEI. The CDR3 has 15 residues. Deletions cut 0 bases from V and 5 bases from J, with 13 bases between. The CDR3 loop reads CASSEAVGDGYGYTF. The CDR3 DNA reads TGTGCCAGCAGTGAAGCGGTGGGGGACGGGTATGGCTACACCTTC.

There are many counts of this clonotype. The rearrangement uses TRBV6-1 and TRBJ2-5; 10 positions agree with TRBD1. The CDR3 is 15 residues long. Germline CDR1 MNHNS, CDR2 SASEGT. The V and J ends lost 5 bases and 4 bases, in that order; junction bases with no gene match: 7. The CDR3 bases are TGTGCCAGCAGTACGATTGGACAGGGGGGAGAGACCCAGTACTTC. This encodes CASSTIGQGGETQYF.

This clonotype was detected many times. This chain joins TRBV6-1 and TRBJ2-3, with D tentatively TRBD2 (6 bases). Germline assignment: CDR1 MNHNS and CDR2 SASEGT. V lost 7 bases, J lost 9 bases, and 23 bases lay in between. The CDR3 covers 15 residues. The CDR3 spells CASNPRGLPSWTQYF. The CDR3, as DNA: TGTGCCAGCAACCCCCGGGGACTTCCTAGTTGGACGCAGTATTTT.

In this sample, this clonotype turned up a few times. CDR3 region: CASSTRTASGANQPQHF. DNA for the CDR3: TGTGCCAGCAGCACTCGGACGGCCTCTGGGGCCAATCAGCCCCAGCATTTT. The J gene is TRBJ1-5, the V gene TRBV5-8, with TRBD1 as a possible D gene (5 bases). Per the germline V gene, CDR1 is SGHTS and CDR2 is YDEGEE. The CDR3 covers 17 residues. V lost 4 bases and J 3 bases, leaving 20 bases between the germline ends. The complete variable domain, with remaining parts taken from reference TRBV5-8 and TRBJ1-5, reads EAGVTQSPTHLIKTRGQQATLRCSPISGHTSVYWYQQALGLGLQFLLWYDEGEERNRGNFPPRFSGRQFPNYSSELNVNALELEDSALYLCASSTRTASGANQPQHFGDGTRLSIL.

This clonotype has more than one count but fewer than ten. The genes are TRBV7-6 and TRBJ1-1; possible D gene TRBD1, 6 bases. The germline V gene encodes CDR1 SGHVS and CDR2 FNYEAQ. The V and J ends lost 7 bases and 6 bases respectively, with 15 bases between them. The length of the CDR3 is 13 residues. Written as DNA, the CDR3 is TGTGCCAGCATCCCGGGGGGCTCACCTGAAGCTTTCTTT. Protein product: CASIPGGSPEAFF.

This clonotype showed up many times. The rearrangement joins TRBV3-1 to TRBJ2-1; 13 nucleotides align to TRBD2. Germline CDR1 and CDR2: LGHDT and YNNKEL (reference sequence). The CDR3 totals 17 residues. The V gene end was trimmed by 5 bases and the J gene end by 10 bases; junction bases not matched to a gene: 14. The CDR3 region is CASSWTSGGTLSKEQFF. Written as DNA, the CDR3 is TGTGCCAGCAGCTGGACTAGCGGGGGCACGCTCTCTAAGGAGCAGTTCTTC.

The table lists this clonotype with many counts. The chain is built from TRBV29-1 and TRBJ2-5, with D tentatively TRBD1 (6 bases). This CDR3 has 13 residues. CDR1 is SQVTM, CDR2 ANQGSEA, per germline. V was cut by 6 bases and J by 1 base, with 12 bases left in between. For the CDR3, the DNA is TGCAGCGTAAAGAGAGGGGGCCAAGAGACCCAGTACTTC. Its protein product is CSVKRGGQETQYF.

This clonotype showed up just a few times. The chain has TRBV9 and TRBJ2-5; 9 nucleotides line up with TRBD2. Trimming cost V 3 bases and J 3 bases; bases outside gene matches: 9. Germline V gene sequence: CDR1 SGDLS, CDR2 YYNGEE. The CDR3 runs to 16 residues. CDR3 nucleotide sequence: TGTGCCAGCAGCGGTGGGACTAGCTGGGCCGAAGAGACCCAGTACTTC. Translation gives CASSGGTSWAEETQYF.

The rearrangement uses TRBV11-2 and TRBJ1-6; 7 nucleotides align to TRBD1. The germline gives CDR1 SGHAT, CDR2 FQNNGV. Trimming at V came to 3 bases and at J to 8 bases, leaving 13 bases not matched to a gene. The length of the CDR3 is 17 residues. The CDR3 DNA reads TGTGCCAGCAGCTTTCAAGGGGGCAGGGCAGGGTATTCACCCCTCCACTTT. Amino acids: CASSFQGGRAGYSPLHF.

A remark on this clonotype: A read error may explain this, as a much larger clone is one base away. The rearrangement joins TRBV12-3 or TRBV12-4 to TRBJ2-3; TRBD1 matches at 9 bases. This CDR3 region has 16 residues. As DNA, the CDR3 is TGTGCCAGCAGCCCTCGGACAGGGGAAGGGACAGGTACGCAGTATTTT. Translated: CASSPRTGEGTGTQYF.

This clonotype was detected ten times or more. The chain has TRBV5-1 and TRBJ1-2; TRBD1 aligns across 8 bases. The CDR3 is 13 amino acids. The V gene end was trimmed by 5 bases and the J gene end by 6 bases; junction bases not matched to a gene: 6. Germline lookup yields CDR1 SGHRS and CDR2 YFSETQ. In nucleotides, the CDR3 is TGCGCCAGCAGTGTGGACAGGGCACATGGCTACACCTTC. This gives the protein CASSVDRAHGYTF.

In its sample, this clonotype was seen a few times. CDR3 loop: CSAPNPRGRQETQYF. In nucleotides, the CDR3 is TGCAGTGCTCCCAACCCCAGGGGACGCCAAGAGACCCAGTACTTC. The chain combines TRBV20-1 with TRBJ2-5; a weak D match, TRBD1 (6 bases). Per the germline V gene, CDR1 is DFQATT and CDR2 is SNEGSKA (reference sequence). V was shortened by 5 bases and J by 1 base, with 17 bases between the two germline ends. CDR3 size: 15 residues.

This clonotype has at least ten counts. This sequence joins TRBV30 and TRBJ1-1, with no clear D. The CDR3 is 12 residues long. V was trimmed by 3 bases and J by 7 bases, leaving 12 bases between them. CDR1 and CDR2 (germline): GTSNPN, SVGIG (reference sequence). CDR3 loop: CAWRIWMGEAFF. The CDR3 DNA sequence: TGTGCCTGGAGGATATGGATGGGTGAAGCTTTCTTT.

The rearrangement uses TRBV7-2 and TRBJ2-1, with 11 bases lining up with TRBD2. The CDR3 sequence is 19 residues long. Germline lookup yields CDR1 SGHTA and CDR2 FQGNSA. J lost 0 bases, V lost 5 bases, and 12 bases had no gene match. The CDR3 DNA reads TGTGCCAGCAGCCCAGGGCGGGGGACTAGCGGAAGCTCCTACAATGAGCAGTTCTTC. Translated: CASSPGRGTSGSSYNEQFF.

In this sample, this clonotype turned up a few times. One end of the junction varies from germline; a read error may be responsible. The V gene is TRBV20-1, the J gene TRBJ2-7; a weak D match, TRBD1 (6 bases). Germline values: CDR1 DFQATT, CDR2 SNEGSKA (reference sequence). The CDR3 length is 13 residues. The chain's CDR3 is CSAREGRGYEQHF. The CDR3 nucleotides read TGCAGTGCTAGAGAGGGCAGGGGCTACGAGCAGCACTTC.

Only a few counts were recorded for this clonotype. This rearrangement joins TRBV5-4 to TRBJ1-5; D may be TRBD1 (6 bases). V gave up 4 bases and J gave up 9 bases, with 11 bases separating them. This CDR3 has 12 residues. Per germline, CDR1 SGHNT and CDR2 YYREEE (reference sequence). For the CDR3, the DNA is TGTGCCAGCAGCCTCCCAGGGGTGCCCCAGCATTTT. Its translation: CASSLPGVPQHF. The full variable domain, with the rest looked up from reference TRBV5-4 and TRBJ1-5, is ETGVTQSPTHLIKTRGQQVTLRCSSQSGHNTVSWYQQALGQGPQFIFQYYREEENGRGNFPPRFSGLQFPNYSSELNVNALELDDSALYLCASSLPGVPQHFGDGTRLSIL.

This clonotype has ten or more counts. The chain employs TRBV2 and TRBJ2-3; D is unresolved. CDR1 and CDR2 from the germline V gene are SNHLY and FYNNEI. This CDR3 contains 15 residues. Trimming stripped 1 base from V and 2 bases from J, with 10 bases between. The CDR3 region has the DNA TGTGCCAGCAGTGAAGAACCAATCCACACAGATACGCAGTATTTT. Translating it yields CASSEEPIHTDTQYF.

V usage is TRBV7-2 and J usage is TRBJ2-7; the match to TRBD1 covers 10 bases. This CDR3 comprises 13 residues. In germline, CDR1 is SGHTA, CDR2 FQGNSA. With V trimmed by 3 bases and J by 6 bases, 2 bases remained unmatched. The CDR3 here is CASSLWDRGEQYF. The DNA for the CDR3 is TGTGCCAGCAGCTTGTGGGACAGGGGCGAGCAGTACTTC.

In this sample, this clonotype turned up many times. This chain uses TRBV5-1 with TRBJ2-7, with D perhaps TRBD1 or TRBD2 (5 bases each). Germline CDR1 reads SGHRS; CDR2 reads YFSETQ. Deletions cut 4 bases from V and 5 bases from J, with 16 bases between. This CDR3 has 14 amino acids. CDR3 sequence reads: CASSPGRRADEQYF. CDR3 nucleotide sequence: TGCGCCAGCAGCCCGGGACGGCGGGCCGACGAGCAGTACTTC.

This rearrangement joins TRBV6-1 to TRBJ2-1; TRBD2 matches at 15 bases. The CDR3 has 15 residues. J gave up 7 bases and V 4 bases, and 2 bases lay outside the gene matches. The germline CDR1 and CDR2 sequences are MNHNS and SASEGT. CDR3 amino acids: CASSGTSGGENEQFF. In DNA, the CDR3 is TGTGCCAGCAGTGGGACTAGCGGGGGGGAAAATGAGCAGTTCTTC.

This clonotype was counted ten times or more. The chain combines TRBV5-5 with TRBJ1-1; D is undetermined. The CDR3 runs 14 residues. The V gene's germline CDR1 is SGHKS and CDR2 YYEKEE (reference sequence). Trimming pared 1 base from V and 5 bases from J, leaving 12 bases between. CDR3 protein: CASSLQDGYTEAFF. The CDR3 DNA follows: TGTGCCAGCAGCTTGCAGGATGGGTATACTGAAGCTTTCTTT.

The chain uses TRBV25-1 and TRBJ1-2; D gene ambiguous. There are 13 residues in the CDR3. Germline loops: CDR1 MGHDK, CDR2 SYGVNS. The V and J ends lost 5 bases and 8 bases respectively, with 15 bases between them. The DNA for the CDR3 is TGTGCCAGCAGTACATACCCGGGAAGAGGCTACACCTTC. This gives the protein CASSTYPGRGYTF.

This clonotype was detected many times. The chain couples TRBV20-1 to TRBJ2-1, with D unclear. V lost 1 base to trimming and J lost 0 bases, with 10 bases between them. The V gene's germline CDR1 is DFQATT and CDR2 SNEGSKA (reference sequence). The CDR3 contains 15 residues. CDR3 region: CSARGIMSSYNEQFF. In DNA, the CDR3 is TGCAGTGCTAGAGGCATCATGAGCTCCTACAATGAGCAGTTCTTC.

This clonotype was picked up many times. CDR3 region: CASSLTGSFTDTQYF. DNA for the CDR3: TGTGCCAGCAGTTTAACGGGCAGTTTCACAGATACGCAGTATTTT. The rearrangement uses TRBV28 and TRBJ2-3; no firm D call. The CDR3 is made up of 15 amino acids. The germline CDR1 and CDR2 sequences are MDHEN and SYDVKM. The V end lost 2 bases, the J end lost 2 bases, and 11 bases lay between the germline ends. The complete variable domain, with remaining parts taken from reference TRBV28 and TRBJ2-3, reads DVKVTQSSRYLVKRTGEKVFLECVQDMDHENMFWYRQDPGLGLRLIYFSYDVKMKEKGDIPEGYSVSREKKERFSLILESASTNQTSMYLCASSLTGSFTDTQYFGPGTRLTVL.